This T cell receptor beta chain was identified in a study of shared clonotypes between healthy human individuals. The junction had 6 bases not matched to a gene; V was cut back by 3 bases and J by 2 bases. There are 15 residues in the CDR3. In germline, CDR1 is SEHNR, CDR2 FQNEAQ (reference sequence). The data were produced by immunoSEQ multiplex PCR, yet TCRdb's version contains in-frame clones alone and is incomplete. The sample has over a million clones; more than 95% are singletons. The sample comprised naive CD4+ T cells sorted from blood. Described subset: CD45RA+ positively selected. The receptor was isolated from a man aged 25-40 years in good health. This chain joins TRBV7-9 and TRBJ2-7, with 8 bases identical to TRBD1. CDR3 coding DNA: TGTGCCAGCAGCTTGGGGACAGGACGCGCCTACGAGCAGTACTTC. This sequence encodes CASSLGTGRAYEQYF. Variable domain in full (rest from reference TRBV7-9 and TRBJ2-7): DTGVSQNPRHKITKRGQNVTFRCDPISEHNRLYWYRQTLGQGPEFLTYFQNEAQLEKSRLLSDRFSAERPKGSFSTLEIQRTEQGDSAMYLCASSLGTGRAYEQYFGPGTRLTVT.